These T cell receptor beta chains were read from a single sample in a study of Ad26.COV2.S vaccination and SARS-CoV-2 variants. Here immunoSEQ multiplex PCR was the method, and the copy in TCRdb shows in-frame clones only, minus some. The sample includes some 270,000 clones, about 83% seen only once; the top ten take roughly 3%. Sequencing used peripheral blood, obtained in a trial of Ad26.COV2.S vaccine versus placebo. The receptors shown here come from a person aged 18-65 years who received the Ad26.COV2.S COVID-19 vaccine or a placebo. The CDR3 runs from the conserved cysteine through the conserved F or W. Each record gives: clone size, V gene, J gene, D gene, CDR3 protein, CDR3 DNA. A D gene is named only where the DNA matches it firmly. The size of a clone is reported for some rows only, either as once, few or many, or as a class for expanded clones.

.	TRBV5-4	TRBJ1-2	.	CASSYDRARHGYTF	TGTGCCAGCAGCTACGACAGAGCCAGGCATGGCTACACCTTC
.	TRBV6-6	TRBJ1-3	.	CASSSISGNTIYF	TGTGCCAGCAGTTCTATCTCTGGAAACACCATATATTTT
few	TRBV7-8	TRBJ1-1	.	CASSLARTAMNTEAFF	TGTGCCAGCAGCTTAGCGAGGACAGCTATGAACACTGAAGCTTTCTTT
.	TRBV6-4	TRBJ1-1	.	CASRGALEAFF	TGTGCCAGCAGGGGCGCACTTGAAGCTTTCTTT
.	TRBV19	TRBJ1-2	.	CASSKARDGSYGYTF	TGTGCCAGTAGTAAAGCCCGGGACGGTTCTTATGGCTACACCTTC
few	TRBV12-3/TRBV12-4	TRBJ2-2	.	CASSLEGELFF	TGTGCCAGCAGTTTAGAGGGGGAGCTGTTTTTT
once	TRBV5-6	TRBJ1-1	.	CASSLMNTEAFF	TGTGCCAGCAGCTTGATGAACACTGAAGCTTTCTTT
.	TRBV4-2	TRBJ2-5	.	CASSQRWANEETQYF	TGTGCCAGCAGCCAACGGTGGGCGAACGAAGAGACCCAGTACTTC
.	TRBV9	TRBJ2-1	TRBD2	CASSAREGSYNEQFF	TGTGCCAGCAGCGCCCGGGAGGGGTCCTACAATGAGCAGTTCTTC
.	TRBV7-3	TRBJ2-1	TRBD2	CASSVGGGTSGIEQFF	TGTGCCAGCAGCGTAGGGGGTGGGACTAGCGGGATTGAGCAGTTCTTC
.	TRBV9	TRBJ2-3	TRBD2	CASSPSWTSGPGGTQYF	TGTGCCAGCAGCCCCTCCTGGACTAGCGGGCCGGGGGGTACGCAGTATTTT
once	TRBV6-5	TRBJ1-2	TRBD1	CASSYLGDREVYGYTF	TGTGCCAGCAGTTATCTCGGGGACAGGGAGGTCTATGGCTACACCTTC
.	TRBV5-6	TRBJ2-1	TRBD2	CASSPGGPENEQFF	TGTGCCAGCAGCCCGGGGGGGCCCGAGAATGAGCAGTTCTTC
.	TRBV7-8	TRBJ2-5	TRBD2	CASSLRTSGYQETQYF	TGTGCCAGCAGCTTACGGACTAGCGGGTACCAAGAGACCCAGTACTTC
.	TRBV2	TRBJ1-4	.	CASSEGGGTNEKLFF	TGTGCCAGCAGTGAAGGAGGGGGAACTAATGAAAAACTGTTTTTT
once	TRBV7-3	TRBJ2-5	TRBD2	CASSVGGLAGGKETQYF	TGTGCCAGCAGCGTAGGGGGACTAGCGGGAGGGAAGGAGACCCAGTACTTC
.	TRBV9	TRBJ2-7	TRBD1	CASSAGTGFSYEQYF	TGTGCCAGCAGCGCCGGGACAGGGTTCTCCTACGAGCAGTACTTC
.	TRBV7-9	TRBJ2-2	.	CASSPEGPLGPGELFF	TGTGCCAGCAGCCCAGAGGGGCCCCTGGGTCCCGGGGAGCTGTTTTTT
few	TRBV18	TRBJ2-7	.	CASSPTDHEQYF	TGTGCCAGCTCACCAACTGACCACGAGCAGTACTTC
once	TRBV19	TRBJ1-5	TRBD1	CASTIRGQRGVDRNQPQHF	TGTGCCAGTACCATACGGGGACAGAGGGGTGTGGATCGCAATCAGCCCCAGCATTTT
.	TRBV27	TRBJ1-2	.	CASTSFQLTPGYTF	TGTGCCAGCACCTCATTCCAGCTCACCCCCGGCTACACCTTC
.	TRBV2	TRBJ1-4	.	CASSTGYSGGEKLFF	TGTGCCAGCAGTACAGGGTACAGCGGAGGTGAAAAACTGTTTTTT
.	TRBV7-7	TRBJ2-4	.	CASSLAPTGTSGASTKNIQYF	TGTGCTAGCAGCTTAGCGCCGACAGGTACTTCGGGGGCCTCCACCAAAAACATTCAGTACTTC
.	TRBV19	TRBJ1-5	.	CASKATGRSNQPQHF	TGTGCCAGTAAGGCGACAGGACGCAGCAATCAGCCCCAGCATTTT
.	TRBV19	TRBJ1-2	.	CASSIWPAGGRPNYGYTF	TGTGCCAGTAGTATCTGGCCGGCGGGGGGCAGACCTAACTATGGCTACACCTTC
.	TRBV3-1/TRBV3-2	TRBJ1-1	.	CASSQDHLLLDRNTEAFF	TGTGCCAGCAGCCAAGATCACCTCCTTCTTGACAGGAACACTGAAGCTTTCTTT
.	TRBV12-3/TRBV12-4	TRBJ2-7	.	CASSFGGTYEQYF	TGTGCCAGCAGTTTCGGAGGAACCTACGAGCAGTACTTC
.	TRBV5-1	TRBJ1-3	.	CASSLGRGYSGDTIYF	TGCGCCAGCAGCTTGGGCAGGGGCTATTCAGGGGACACCATATATTTT
.	TRBV4-1	TRBJ1-3	.	CASSQERGSSGNTIYF	TGCGCCAGCAGCCAAGAGAGGGGGTCGTCTGGAAACACCATATATTTT
once	TRBV7-2	TRBJ2-1	TRBD2	CASSLLAGVLYNEQFF	TGTGCCAGCAGCTTACTAGCGGGAGTCTTATACAATGAGCAGTTCTTC
.	TRBV18	TRBJ1-1	.	CASSSTNTEAFF	TGTGCCAGCTCTTCCACGAACACTGAAGCTTTCTTT
.	TRBV2	TRBJ1-2	TRBD1	CASSRTGYGYTF	TGTGCCAGCAGTAGGACAGGCTATGGCTACACCTTC
.	TRBV3-1/TRBV3-2	TRBJ1-2	.	CASTKGGGYTF	TGTGCCAGCACTAAGGGTGGTGGCTACACCTTC
once	TRBV7-7	TRBJ2-5	TRBD1	CASSSGLTGVETQYF	TGTGCCAGCAGCTCAGGACTGACAGGGGTGGAGACCCAGTACTTC
once	TRBV5-1	TRBJ1-1	.	CASSLATGRNTEAFF	TGCGCCAGCAGCTTGGCGACAGGCCGGAACACTGAAGCTTTCTTT
.	TRBV18	TRBJ1-4	TRBD1	CASSRQGAPDEKLFF	TGTGCCAGCTCACGCCAGGGGGCGCCGGATGAAAAACTGTTTTTT
.	TRBV2	TRBJ1-2	.	CASSVGVENYGYTF	TGTGCCAGCAGTGTTGGGGTCGAGAACTATGGCTACACCTTC
.	TRBV4-3	TRBJ2-7	.	CASSQVRGQEGYEQYF	TGCGCCAGCAGCCAAGTCCGGGGGCAAGAGGGGTACGAGCAGTACTTC
.	TRBV24-1	TRBJ1-6	.	CAPIWTVGWSPLHF	TGTGCCCCCATCTGGACGGTGGGATGGTCACCCCTCCACTTT
.	TRBV27	TRBJ2-3	TRBD2	CASSSQAGLSTDTQYF	TGTGCCAGCAGCTCTCAAGCGGGACTTAGCACAGATACGCAGTATTTT
.	TRBV5-4	TRBJ2-2	.	CASTPRVGANTGELFF	TGTGCCAGCACCCCGAGGGTGGGCGCGAACACCGGGGAGCTGTTTTTT
once	TRBV11-2	TRBJ1-3	.	CASSLDRATGSGNTIYF	TGTGCCAGCAGCTTAGATCGAGCGACGGGTTCTGGAAACACCATATATTTT
.	TRBV5-4	TRBJ2-1	TRBD2	CASSLVAGASDEQFF	TGTGCCAGCAGCTTGGTAGCGGGAGCTTCGGATGAGCAGTTCTTC
.	TRBV18	TRBJ1-5	TRBD1	CASSRTGGLGQPQHF	TGTGCCAGCTCACGGACAGGGGGCTTGGGTCAGCCCCAGCATTTT
.	TRBV7-2	TRBJ1-4	.	CASSPGAANEKLFF	TGTGCCAGCAGCCCGGGGGCTGCCAATGAAAAACTGTTTTTT
.	TRBV5-4	TRBJ1-6	TRBD1	CASRLTGATGLNSPLHF	TGTGCCAGCAGGCTTACAGGGGCGACTGGCCTAAATTCACCCCTCCACTTT
few	TRBV30	TRBJ2-2	TRBD2	CAWSSGGTTGELFF	TGTGCCTGGAGTAGCGGGGGGACCACCGGGGAGCTGTTTTTT
few	TRBV4-3	TRBJ1-2	.	CASSRNSPTLGENYGYTF	TGCGCCAGCAGCCGGAACTCGCCAACCCTGGGGGAGAACTATGGCTACACCTTC
.	TRBV19	TRBJ2-3	TRBD1	CASSITPGGDTQYF	TGTGCCAGTAGTATAACACCAGGGGGAGATACGCAGTATTTT